The 10 T cell receptor beta chains listed next were all sequenced from one sample in a study of blood T cells in healthy people across ages. A second PCR of 7 to 11 cycles used a sample-barcoded 5' primer and a J-beta primer mix. TCRdb analysed the 5' RACE reads with MiXCR anew, one entry per CDR3 protein. The table lists more than 800,000 distinct CDR3 sequences, under 35% of them singletons, with 17% in the top ten. The material sequenced was blood. These receptors all come from a woman aged 80 or older in good health.

This clonotype was seen repeatedly, ten times or more. The J gene is TRBJ2-5, the V gene TRBV6-4; 10 positions match TRBD2. This CDR3 is built from 13 residues. J lost 7 bases, V lost 7 bases, and 6 bases had no gene match. Germline-derived CDR1 and CDR2 are MRHNA and SNTAGT. The CDR3 sequence is CASNLAGASTQYF. For the CDR3, the DNA is TGTGCCAGCAATCTAGCGGGGGCATCGACCCAGTACTTC.

This clonotype was seen many times. The V call is TRBV6-2 or TRBV6-3, the J call TRBJ1-2; D gene unclear. The CDR3 runs to 14 residues. With 2 bases removed from V and 2 bases from J, the gap between germline ends came to 9 bases. CDR1 and CDR2 (germline): MNHEY, SVGEGT. The CDR3 protein is CASSYRQQNYGYTF. The CDR3 bases are TGTGCCAGCAGTTACCGACAACAGAACTATGGCTACACCTTC.

A remark on this clonotype: A read error may explain this, as a much larger clone is one base away. The chain links TRBV7-9 to TRBJ2-5; D is perhaps TRBD1 (6 bases). The J call may be faulty, since TRBJ2-7 better matches the DNA end. From germline, CDR1 is SEHNR and CDR2 FQNEAQ (reference sequence). This CDR3 spans 15 amino acids. The CDR3 reads CTSSSMVGDTREQYF. The CDR3 nucleotides read TGTACCAGCAGCTCCATGGTGGGGGACACGCGCGAGCAGTACTTC.

J is TRBJ1-1 and V is TRBV4-3, with 7 bases aligning to TRBD1. V gave up 8 bases and J gave up 1 base; unmatched junction bases: 7. The CDR3 consists of 14 residues. From germline, CDR1 is LGHNA and CDR2 YSLEER. In nucleotides, the CDR3 is TGCGCCAGCGCACCCGGGACAGCGAACACTGAAGCTTTCTTT. Translating it yields CASAPGTANTEAFF.

This clonotype was observed many times. The rearrangement links TRBV6-5 to TRBJ2-6; tentative D call: TRBD1 (6 bases). Germline CDR1 and CDR2: MNHEY and SVGAGI. Deletions cut 2 bases from V and 0 bases from J, with 8 bases between. CDR3 length: 16 residues. The CDR3 is CASSYPGASGANVLTF. DNA of the CDR3: TGTGCCAGCAGTTACCCAGGGGCCTCTGGGGCCAACGTCCTGACTTTC.

Many counts were recorded for this clonotype. V usage is TRBV4-3 and J usage is TRBJ2-3, with TRBD1 matching over 7 bases. CDR3 length: 15 residues. With V trimmed by 1 base and J by 7 bases, 8 bases remained unmatched. Germline assignment: CDR1 LGHNA and CDR2 YSLEER. The chain's CDR3 is CASSQVRQGENTQYF. The CDR3 DNA sequence: TGCGCCAGCAGCCAAGTTAGGCAGGGGGAGAATACGCAGTATTTT.

The V gene is TRBV7-9, the J gene TRBJ2-7, with no clear D. The length of the CDR3 is 15 residues. V dropped 5 bases and J dropped 6 bases, with 20 bases sitting between them. In germline, CDR1 is SEHNR, CDR2 FQNEAQ (reference sequence). CDR3 sequence: CASSQELLAVSEQYF. CDR3 bases: TGTGCCAGCAGCCAAGAACTCCTCGCGGTGTCCGAGCAGTACTTC.

This clonotype has a count of ten or more. V usage is TRBV7-2 and J usage is TRBJ2-5; 15 bases align to TRBD2. CDR1 SGHTA and CDR2 FQGNSA come from the germline V gene. Losses at the gene ends were 4 bases for V and 2 bases for J; bases not matched to a gene: 5. The CDR3 consists of 17 residues. In DNA, the CDR3 is TGTGCCAGCAGCTCAATCGGGACTAGCGGGGGGCAAGAGACCCAGTACTTC. It yields the protein CASSSIGTSGGQETQYF.

This clonotype was seen more than once but under ten times. The CDR3 DNA reads TGTGCCAGCAGTTACTCGACAGGGCATGGCTACACCTTC. Its protein product is CASSYSTGHGYTF. The rearrangement joins TRBV6-6 to TRBJ1-2; TRBD1 aligns across 7 bases. There are 13 residues in the CDR3. The V gene's germline CDR1 is MNHNY and CDR2 SVGAGI (reference sequence). J gave up 6 bases and V 0 bases, and 1 base lay outside the gene matches.

About this clonotype itself: This could be a read error, since a much larger clone is one nucleotide away. The chain has TRBV4-3 and TRBJ2-7; 11 nucleotides agree with TRBD2. After removal of 3 bases from V and 3 bases from J, the junction contained 4 bases not matched to a gene. Germline CDR1 reads LGHNA; CDR2 reads YSLEER. The CDR3 runs to 15 residues. Here the CDR3 DNA reads TGCGCCAGCAGCCAGTCTAGCGGGGGGTGCTACGAGCAGTACTTC. Encoded protein: CASSQSSGGCYEQYF.